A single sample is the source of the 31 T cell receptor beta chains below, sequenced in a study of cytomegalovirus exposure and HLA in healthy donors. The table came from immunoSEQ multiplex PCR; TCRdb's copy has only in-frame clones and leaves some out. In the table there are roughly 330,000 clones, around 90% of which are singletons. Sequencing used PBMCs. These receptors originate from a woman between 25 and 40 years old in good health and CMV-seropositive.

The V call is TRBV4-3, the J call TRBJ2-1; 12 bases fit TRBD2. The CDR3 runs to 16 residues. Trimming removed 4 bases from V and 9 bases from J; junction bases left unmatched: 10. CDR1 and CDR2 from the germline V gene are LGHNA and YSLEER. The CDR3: CASSRGASGGAGEQFF. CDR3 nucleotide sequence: TGCGCCAGCAGCCGAGGAGCTAGCGGGGGGGCTGGTGAGCAGTTCTTC.

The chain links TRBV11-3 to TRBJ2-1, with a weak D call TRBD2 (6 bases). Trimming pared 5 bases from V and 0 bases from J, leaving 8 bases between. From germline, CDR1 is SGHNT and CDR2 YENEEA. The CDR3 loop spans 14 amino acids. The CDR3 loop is CASSQGGSYNEQFF. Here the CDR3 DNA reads TGTGCCAGCAGCCAGGGAGGCTCCTACAATGAGCAGTTCTTC.

CDR3 sequence reads: CASMESGALGTEAFF. In nucleotides, the CDR3 is TGTGCCAGCATGGAGAGTGGGGCCCTTGGCACTGAAGCTTTCTTT. The J gene is TRBJ1-1, the V gene TRBV6-5; perhaps TRBD1 as D (5 bases). CDR3 size: 15 residues. Trimming took off 7 bases at V and 4 bases at J, with 19 bases between the two ends. Germline V gene sequence: CDR1 MNHEY, CDR2 SVGAGI.

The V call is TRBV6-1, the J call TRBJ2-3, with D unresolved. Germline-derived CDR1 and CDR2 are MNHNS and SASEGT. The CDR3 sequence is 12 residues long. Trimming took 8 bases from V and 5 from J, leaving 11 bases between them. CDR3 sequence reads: CASSALGDTQYF. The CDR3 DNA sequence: TGTGCCAGCTCAGCCTTGGGAGATACGCAGTATTTT.

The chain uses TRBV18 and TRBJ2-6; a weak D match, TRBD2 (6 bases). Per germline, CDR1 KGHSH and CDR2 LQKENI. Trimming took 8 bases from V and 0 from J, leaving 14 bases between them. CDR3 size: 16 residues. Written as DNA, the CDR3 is TGTGCCAGCGGGGGGACGGGAGCCTCTGGGGCCAACGTCCTGACTTTC. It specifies CASGGTGASGANVLTF.

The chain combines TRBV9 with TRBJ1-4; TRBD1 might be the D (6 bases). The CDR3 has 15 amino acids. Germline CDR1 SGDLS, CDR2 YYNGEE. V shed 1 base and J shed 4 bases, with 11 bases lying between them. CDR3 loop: CASSVPQGVNEKLFF. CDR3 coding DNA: TGTGCCAGCAGCGTACCACAGGGAGTTAATGAAAAACTGTTTTTT.

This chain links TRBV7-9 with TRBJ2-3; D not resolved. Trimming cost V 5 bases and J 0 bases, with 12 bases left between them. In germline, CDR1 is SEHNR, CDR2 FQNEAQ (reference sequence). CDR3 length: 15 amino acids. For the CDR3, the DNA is TGTGCCAGCAGCACCCCGACAACTAGCACAGATACGCAGTATTTT. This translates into CASSTPTTSTDTQYF.

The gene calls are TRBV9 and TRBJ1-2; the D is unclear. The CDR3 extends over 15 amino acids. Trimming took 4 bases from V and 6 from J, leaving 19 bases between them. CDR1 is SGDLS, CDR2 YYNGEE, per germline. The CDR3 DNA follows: TGTGCCAGCAGCCCCGCCGGGCGGGCCTTCCATGGCTACACCTTC. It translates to CASSPAGRAFHGYTF.

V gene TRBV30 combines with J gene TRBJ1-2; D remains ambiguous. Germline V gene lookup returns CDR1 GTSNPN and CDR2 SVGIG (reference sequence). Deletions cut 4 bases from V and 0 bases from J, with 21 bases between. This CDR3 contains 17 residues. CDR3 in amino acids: CAWTNEGRRIANYGYTF. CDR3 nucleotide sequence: TGTGCCTGGACTAACGAGGGCAGGCGCATCGCTAACTATGGCTACACCTTC. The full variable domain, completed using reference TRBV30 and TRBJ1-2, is SQTIHQWPATLVQPVGSPLSLECTVEGTSNPNLYWYRQAAGRGLQLLFYSVGIGQISSEVPQNLSASRPQDRQFILSSKKLLLSDSGFYLCAWTNEGRRIANYGYTFGSGTRLTVV.

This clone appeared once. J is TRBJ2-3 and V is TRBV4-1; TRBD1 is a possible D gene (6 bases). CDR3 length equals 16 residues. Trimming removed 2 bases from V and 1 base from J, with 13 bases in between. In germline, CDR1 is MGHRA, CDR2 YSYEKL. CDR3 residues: CASSQTGTYGTDTQYF. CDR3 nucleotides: TGCGCCAGCAGCCAAACAGGGACGTATGGCACAGATACGCAGTATTTT.

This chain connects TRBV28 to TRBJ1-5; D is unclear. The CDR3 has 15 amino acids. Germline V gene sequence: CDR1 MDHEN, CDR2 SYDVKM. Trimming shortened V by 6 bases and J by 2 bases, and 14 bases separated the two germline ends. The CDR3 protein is CASRNPGGGNQPQHF. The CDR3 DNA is TGTGCCAGCAGAAACCCGGGTGGTGGCAATCAGCCCCAGCATTTT.

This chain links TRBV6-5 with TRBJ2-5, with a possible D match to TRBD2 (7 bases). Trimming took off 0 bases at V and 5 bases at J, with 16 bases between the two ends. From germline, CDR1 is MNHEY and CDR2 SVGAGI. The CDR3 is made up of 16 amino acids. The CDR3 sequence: CASSYSFGGPLETQYF. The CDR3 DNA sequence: TGTGCCAGCAGTTACTCGTTCGGGGGGCCTCTGGAGACCCAGTACTTC.

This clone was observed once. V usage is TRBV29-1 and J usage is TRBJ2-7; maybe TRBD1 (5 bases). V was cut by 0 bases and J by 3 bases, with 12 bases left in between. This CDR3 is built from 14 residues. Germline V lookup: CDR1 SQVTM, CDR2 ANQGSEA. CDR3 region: CSVEEGRAGYEQYF. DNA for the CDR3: TGCAGCGTTGAAGAGGGCAGGGCCGGCTACGAGCAGTACTTC.

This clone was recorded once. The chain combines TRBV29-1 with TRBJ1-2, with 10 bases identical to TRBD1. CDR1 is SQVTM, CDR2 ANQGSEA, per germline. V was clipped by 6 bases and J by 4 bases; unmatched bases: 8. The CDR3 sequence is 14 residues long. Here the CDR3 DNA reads TGCAGCGTGGGGACAGGGGCCGACACCTATGGCTACACCTTC. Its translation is CSVGTGADTYGYTF.

The CDR3 DNA sequence: TGTGCCAGTAGTGTCAAGACTGGCACCGGGGAGCTGTTTTTT. Translated, it gives CASSVKTGTGELFF. The chain has TRBV19 and TRBJ2-2; D is unresolved. CDR1 is LNHDA, CDR2 SQIVND, per germline (reference sequence). This CDR3 region has 14 residues. V shed 5 bases and J shed 4 bases, with 11 bases lying between them.

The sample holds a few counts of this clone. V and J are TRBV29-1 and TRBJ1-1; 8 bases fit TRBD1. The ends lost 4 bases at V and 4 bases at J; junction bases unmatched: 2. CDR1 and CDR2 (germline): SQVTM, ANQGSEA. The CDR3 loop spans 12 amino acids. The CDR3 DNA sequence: TGCAGCGTTGGGACAGGGTCCACTGAAGCTTTCTTT. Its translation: CSVGTGSTEAFF.

This chain's CDR3 is CASSQEMGRGHEQYF. CDR3 in DNA: TGCGCCAGCAGCCAAGAAATGGGCAGGGGTCACGAGCAGTACTTC. The genes are TRBV4-1 and TRBJ2-7, with TRBD1 as a possible D gene (6 bases). Germline values: CDR1 MGHRA, CDR2 YSYEKL. This CDR3 region has 15 residues. The V end was cut by 0 bases, the J end by 5 bases, with 14 bases between.

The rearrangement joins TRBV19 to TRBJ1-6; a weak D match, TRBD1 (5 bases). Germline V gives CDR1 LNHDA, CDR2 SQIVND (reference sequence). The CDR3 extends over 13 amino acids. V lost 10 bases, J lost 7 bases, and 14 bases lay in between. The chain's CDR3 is CATWGGVNSPLHF. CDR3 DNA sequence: TGTGCCACCTGGGGGGGGGTGAATTCACCCCTCCACTTT.

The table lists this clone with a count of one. The CDR3 loop is CASSGPGSYEQYF. The CDR3 DNA follows: TGTGCCAGTTCGGGGCCTGGCTCCTACGAGCAGTACTTC. The chain combines TRBV6-1 with TRBJ2-7, with D perhaps assigned TRBD1 or TRBD2 (5 bases each). In germline, CDR1 is MNHNS, CDR2 SASEGT. This CDR3 comprises 13 residues. Between the trimmed V and J ends, which lost 9 bases and 0 bases, there was a span of 12 bases.

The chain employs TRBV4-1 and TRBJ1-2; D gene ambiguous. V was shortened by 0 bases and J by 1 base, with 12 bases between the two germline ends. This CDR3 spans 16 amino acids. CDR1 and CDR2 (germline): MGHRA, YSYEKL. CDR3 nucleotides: TGCGCCAGCAGCCAAGAATTAGGCAGCTTTAACTATGGCTACACCTTC. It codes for CASSQELGSFNYGYTF.

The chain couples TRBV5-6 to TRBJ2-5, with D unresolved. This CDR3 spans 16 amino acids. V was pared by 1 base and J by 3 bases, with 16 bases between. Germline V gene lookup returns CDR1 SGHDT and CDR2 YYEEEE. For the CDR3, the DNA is TGTGCCAGCAGCTTGTGGGCAGGCGACACGAAAGAGACCCAGTACTTC. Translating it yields CASSLWAGDTKETQYF.

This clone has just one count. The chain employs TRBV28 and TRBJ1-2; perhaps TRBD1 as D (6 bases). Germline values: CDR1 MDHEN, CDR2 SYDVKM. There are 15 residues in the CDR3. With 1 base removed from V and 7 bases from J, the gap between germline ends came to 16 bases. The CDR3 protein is CASSLYLAGVGGYTF. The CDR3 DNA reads TGTGCCAGCAGTTTATACCTGGCAGGGGTTGGTGGCTACACCTTC.

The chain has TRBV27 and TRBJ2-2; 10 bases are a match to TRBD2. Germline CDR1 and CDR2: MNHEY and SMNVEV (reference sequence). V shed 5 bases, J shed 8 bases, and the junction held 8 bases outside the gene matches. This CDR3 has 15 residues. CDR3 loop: CASSQNKAGGGELFF. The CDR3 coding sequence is TGTGCCAGCAGTCAAAATAAAGCGGGAGGGGGGGAGCTGTTTTTT.

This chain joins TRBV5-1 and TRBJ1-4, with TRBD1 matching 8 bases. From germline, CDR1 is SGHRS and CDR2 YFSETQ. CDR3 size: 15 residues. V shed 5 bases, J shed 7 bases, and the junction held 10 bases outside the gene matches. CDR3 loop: CASRRMTGEGEKLFF. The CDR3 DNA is TGCGCCAGCAGACGGATGACAGGGGAGGGTGAAAAACTGTTTTTT.

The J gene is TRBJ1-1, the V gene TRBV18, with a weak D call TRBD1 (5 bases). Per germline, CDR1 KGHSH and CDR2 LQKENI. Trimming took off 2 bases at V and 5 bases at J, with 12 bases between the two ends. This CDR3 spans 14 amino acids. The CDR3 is CASSPVGVRTEAFF. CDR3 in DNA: TGTGCCAGCTCACCAGTGGGGGTGAGGACTGAAGCTTTCTTT.

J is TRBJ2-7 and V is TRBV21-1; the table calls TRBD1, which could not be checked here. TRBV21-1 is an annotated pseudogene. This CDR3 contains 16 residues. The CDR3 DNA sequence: TGTGCCAGCAGCCAGCGATTGGGGCGGAGATCCTACGAGCAGTACTTC. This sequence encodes CASSQRLGRRSYEQYF.

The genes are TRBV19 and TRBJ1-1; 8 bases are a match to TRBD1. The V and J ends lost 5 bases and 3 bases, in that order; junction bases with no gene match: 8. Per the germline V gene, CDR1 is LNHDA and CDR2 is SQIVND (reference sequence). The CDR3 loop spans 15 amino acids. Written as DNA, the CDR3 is TGTGCCAGTAGTTTGACAGGGGCGGGGTACACTGAAGCTTTCTTT. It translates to CASSLTGAGYTEAFF.

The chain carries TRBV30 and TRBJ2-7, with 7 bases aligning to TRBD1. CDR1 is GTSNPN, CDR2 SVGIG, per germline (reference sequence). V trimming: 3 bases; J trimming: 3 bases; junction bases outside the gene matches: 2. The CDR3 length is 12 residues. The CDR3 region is CAWSRDSYEQYF. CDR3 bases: TGTGCCTGGAGCCGGGACAGCTACGAGCAGTACTTC.

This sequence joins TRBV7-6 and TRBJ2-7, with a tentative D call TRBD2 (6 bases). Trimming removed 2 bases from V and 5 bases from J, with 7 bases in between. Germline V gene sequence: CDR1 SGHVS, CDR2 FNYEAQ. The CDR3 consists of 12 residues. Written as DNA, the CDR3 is TGTGCCAGCAGCTTACCGGGGGACGAGCAGTACTTC. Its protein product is CASSLPGDEQYF.

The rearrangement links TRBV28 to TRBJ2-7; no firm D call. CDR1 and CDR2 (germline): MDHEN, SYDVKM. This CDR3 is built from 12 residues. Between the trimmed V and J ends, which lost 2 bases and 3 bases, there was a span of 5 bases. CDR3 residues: CASSLAYYEQYF. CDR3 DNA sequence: TGTGCCAGCAGTTTAGCGTACTACGAGCAGTACTTC. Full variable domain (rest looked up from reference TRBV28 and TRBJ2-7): DVKVTQSSRYLVKRTGEKVFLECVQDMDHENMFWYRQDPGLGLRLIYFSYDVKMKEKGDIPEGYSVSREKKERFSLILESASTNQTSMYLCASSLAYYEQYFGPGTRLTVT.

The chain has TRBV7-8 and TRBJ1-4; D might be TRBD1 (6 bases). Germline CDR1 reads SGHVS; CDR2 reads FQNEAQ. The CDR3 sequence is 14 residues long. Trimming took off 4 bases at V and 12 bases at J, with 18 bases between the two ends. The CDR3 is CASSYWGDEGELFF. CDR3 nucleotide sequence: TGTGCCAGCAGCTACTGGGGTGATGAGGGGGAACTGTTTTTT. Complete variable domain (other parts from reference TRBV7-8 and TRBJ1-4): GAGVSQSPRYKVAKRGQDVALRCDPISGHVSLFWYQQALGQGPEFLTYFQNEAQLDKSGLPSDRFFAERPEGSVSTLKIQRTQQEDSAVYLCASSYWGDEGELFFGSGTQLSVL.